Following are 28 T cell receptor beta chains from one sample sequenced in a study of blood T cell repertoires in COVID-19. Generated by immunoSEQ multiplex PCR, the TCRdb table keeps only in-frame clones and is missing some. The profile covers roughly 260,000 clones, with 88% appearing a single time and approximately 2.1% taken by the ten largest. Sequenced input: peripheral blood. Every receptor here comes from a woman aged 40-49 years who had recovered from COVID-19.

The genes are TRBV19 and TRBJ2-3; 9 bases map to TRBD1. There are 14 residues in the CDR3. V shed 6 bases and J 0 bases; nucleotides not matched to a gene: 1. The germline gives CDR1 LNHDA, CDR2 SQIVND (reference sequence). CDR3 sequence reads: CASRQGASTDTQYF. CDR3 DNA sequence: TGTGCCAGTAGACAGGGGGCAAGCACAGATACGCAGTATTTT.

V usage is TRBV12-3 or TRBV12-4 and J usage is TRBJ2-4; D unclear. The CDR3 length is 13 residues. Trimming cost V 2 bases and J 0 bases, with 2 bases left between them. CDR3 protein: CASSLLAKNIQYF. As DNA, the CDR3 is TGTGCCAGCAGTTTACTAGCCAAAAACATTCAGTACTTC.

The chain links TRBV19 to TRBJ2-1; D is perhaps TRBD2 (6 bases). The V end was cut by 5 bases, the J end by 0 bases, with 14 bases between. Germline assignment: CDR1 LNHDA and CDR2 SQIVND (reference sequence). This CDR3 spans 16 amino acids. CDR3 amino acids: CASSFPRGSSYNEQFF. The CDR3 DNA is TGTGCCAGTAGTTTTCCACGGGGGAGCTCCTACAATGAGCAGTTCTTC.

The gene calls are TRBV2 and TRBJ1-2; D unclear. V dropped 4 bases and J dropped 10 bases, with 7 bases sitting between them. This CDR3 is 10 amino acids long. Germline values: CDR1 SNHLY, CDR2 FYNNEI. In DNA, the CDR3 is TGTGCCAGCAGTGCCCGGGTCTACACCTTC. Translating it yields CASSARVYTF.

The chain is built from TRBV5-4 and TRBJ2-1; the match to TRBD2 covers 7 bases. Germline CDR1 is SGHNT and CDR2 is YYREEE (reference sequence). The CDR3 covers 18 residues. The V segment lost 0 bases and the J segment 1 base; nucleotides outside the gene matches: 10. The CDR3 DNA sequence: TGTGCCAGCAGCTTGGGCGCTGGGGTAGCGGGTTCCTACAATGAGCAGTTCTTC. Amino acids: CASSLGAGVAGSYNEQFF.

The chain uses TRBV6-2 or TRBV6-3 and TRBJ2-3, with 12 bases matching TRBD1. The J segment lost 6 bases and the V segment lost 1 base, leaving 2 bases of the junction unmatched. Germline CDR1 reads MNHEY; CDR2 reads SVGEGT. The CDR3 runs to 15 residues. The CDR3 reads CASSYWGQGADTQYF. DNA for the CDR3: TGTGCCAGCAGTTACTGGGGACAGGGGGCGGATACGCAGTATTTT.

The rearrangement uses TRBV7-2 and TRBJ1-4, with D unclear. Germline V gives CDR1 SGHTA, CDR2 FQGNSA. V was cut by 5 bases and J by 7 bases, with 14 bases left in between. The CDR3 consists of 14 residues. The CDR3 region is CASSPGPEGEKLFF. The CDR3 DNA follows: TGTGCCAGCAGCCCGGGCCCGGAGGGTGAAAAACTGTTTTTT.

Only one count was recorded for this clone. The chain links TRBV5-5 to TRBJ2-7, with D possibly TRBD1 on 6 matching bases. This CDR3 spans 15 amino acids. The V end was cut by 3 bases, the J end by 1 base, with 14 bases between. Germline CDR1 reads SGHKS; CDR2 reads YYEKEE (reference sequence). CDR3 region: CASSYRDTLSYEQYF. As DNA, the CDR3 is TGTGCCAGCAGCTATAGGGACACCCTGTCCTACGAGCAGTACTTC.

This clone was found once. This chain connects TRBV5-6 to TRBJ2-5, with TRBD2 matching 10 bases. Germline CDR1 SGHDT, CDR2 YYEEEE. The V gene end was trimmed by 0 bases and the J gene end by 5 bases; junction bases not matched to a gene: 16. This CDR3 is 19 amino acids long. CDR3 loop: CASSLGQGRAGGPEETQYF. The CDR3 DNA reads as TGTGCCAGCAGCTTGGGACAGGGAAGAGCGGGAGGGCCGGAGGAGACCCAGTACTTC.

This clone appeared a single time. V and J are TRBV28 and TRBJ1-2; the D gene is possibly TRBD1 (6 bases). V was cut by 2 bases and J by 5 bases, with 9 bases left in between. The CDR3 is 13 amino acids. Looked up from germline, CDR1 is MDHEN and CDR2 is SYDVKM. The CDR3 bases are TGTGCCAGCAGTTTACGTCAGGGGTATGGCTACACCTTC. It translates to CASSLRQGYGYTF.

This chain connects TRBV15 to TRBJ2-7; weak D call: TRBD2 (5 bases). Germline CDR1 reads LNHNV; CDR2 reads YYDKDF (reference sequence). Trimming stripped 4 bases from V and 1 base from J, with 8 bases between. The CDR3 sequence is 13 residues long. CDR3 nucleotides: TGTGCCACCAGCACCGGGGTTTCCTACGAGCAGTACTTC. It yields the protein CATSTGVSYEQYF.

The chain links TRBV28 to TRBJ2-3, with 7 bases lining up with TRBD1. CDR1 and CDR2 from the germline V gene are MDHEN and SYDVKM. V lost 7 bases to trimming and J lost 0 bases; unmatched junction nucleotides: 10. The CDR3 is 16 amino acids. The CDR3 bases are TGTGCCAGCACCCAAACAGGGGTTTCTAGCACAGATACGCAGTATTTT. As protein: CASTQTGVSSTDTQYF.

In the case of this clone: Different DNA sequences within this sample yield the same CDR3. The chain employs TRBV5-1 and TRBJ2-1, with 7 bases that match TRBD2. Germline CDR1 reads SGHRS; CDR2 reads YFSETQ. Trimming cost V 4 bases and J 0 bases; bases outside gene matches: 4. The CDR3 is made up of 15 amino acids. This CDR3 reads CASSPSGSSYNEQFF. The CDR3 DNA sequence: TGCGCCAGCAGCCCTAGCGGAAGCTCCTACAATGAGCAGTTCTTC.

The chain combines TRBV12-5 with TRBJ1-1; no clear D. The germline V and J ends were trimmed by 0 bases and 5 bases, with 13 bases remaining between them. Germline CDR1 LGHNT, CDR2 FRNRAP. The CDR3 is made up of 15 amino acids. As DNA, the CDR3 is TGTGCTAGTGGTTTGGTAGGAGGGCGTAAGACTGAAGCTTTCTTT. This codes for CASGLVGGRKTEAFF.

This chain connects TRBV4-3 to TRBJ1-4; D may be TRBD1 (6 bases). Germline CDR1 LGHNA, CDR2 YSLEER. The CDR3 is 14 amino acids. Trimming stripped 4 bases from V and 6 bases from J, with 12 bases between. CDR3 region: CASSLRDNDEKLFF. CDR3 bases: TGCGCCAGCAGCCTCCGGGACAACGATGAAAAACTGTTTTTT.

This chain links TRBV28 with TRBJ2-4, with 8 bases identical to TRBD1. From germline, CDR1 is MDHEN and CDR2 SYDVKM. Trimming removed 6 bases from V and 7 bases from J; junction bases left unmatched: 11. The length of the CDR3 is 15 residues. The CDR3 region is CASRHRDRRGNIQYF. CDR3 in DNA: TGTGCCAGCAGACACCGGGACAGGCGGGGTAACATTCAGTACTTC.

The V call is TRBV7-2, the J call TRBJ2-5, with 7 bases matching TRBD1. Germline V gives CDR1 SGHTA, CDR2 FQGNSA. CDR3 length equals 15 residues. V was pared by 2 bases and J by 5 bases, with 8 bases of the junction left unmatched. CDR3 protein: CASSLFRGGWETQYF. As DNA, the CDR3 is TGTGCCAGCAGCTTATTCAGAGGGGGCTGGGAGACCCAGTACTTC.

J is TRBJ2-1 and V is TRBV9; a weak D match, TRBD2 (5 bases). This CDR3 spans 12 amino acids. Germline-derived CDR1 and CDR2 are SGDLS and YYNGEE. Trimming removed 0 bases at V and 7 bases at J, with 5 bases between. This CDR3 reads CASSVGRNEQFF. DNA of the CDR3: TGTGCCAGCAGCGTAGGGAGGAATGAGCAGTTCTTC.

The chain joins TRBV6-5 to TRBJ2-7; 10 bases match TRBD1. CDR1 is MNHEY and CDR2 is SVGAGI in the germline V gene. V was pared by 6 bases and J by 3 bases, with 5 bases of the junction left unmatched. The CDR3 consists of 14 residues. CDR3 in amino acids: CASRAGTGDYEQYF. The CDR3, as DNA: TGTGCCAGCAGGGCCGGGACAGGGGACTACGAGCAGTACTTC.

The chain joins TRBV18 to TRBJ2-1; TRBD1 matches 7 bases. Germline lookup yields CDR1 KGHSH and CDR2 LQKENI. The V and J ends lost 2 bases and 2 bases, in that order; junction bases with no gene match: 9. There are 17 residues in the CDR3. The CDR3 bases are TGTGCCAGCTCACCAAACCGACAGGGAACCACCTACAATGAGCAGTTCTTC. Amino acids: CASSPNRQGTTYNEQFF.

V gene TRBV19 combines with J gene TRBJ1-5; 8 nucleotides align to TRBD1. The CDR3 has 16 residues. The junction had 9 bases not matched to a gene; V was cut back by 1 base and J by 7 bases. Germline V CDR1 and CDR2: LNHDA, SQIVND (reference sequence). CDR3 sequence (DNA): TGTGCCAGTAGTATAGCGACAGGGGATTATCGACAGCCCCAGCATTTT. Its protein is CASSIATGDYRQPQHF.

The chain uses TRBV12-5 and TRBJ2-1; TRBD2 agrees at 8 bases. V trimming: 6 bases; J trimming: 2 bases; junction bases outside the gene matches: 3. The CDR3 has 14 amino acids. CDR1 is LGHNT and CDR2 is FRNRAP in the germline V gene. The CDR3 loop reads CASGREAAYNEQFF. The CDR3, as DNA: TGTGCTAGTGGGCGGGAGGCCGCCTACAATGAGCAGTTCTTC.

As concerns this clone: Other DNA sequences within the sample encode an identical CDR3. The chain employs TRBV9 and TRBJ2-3; no clear D. Germline V lookup: CDR1 SGDLS, CDR2 YYNGEE. The V gene lost 5 bases and the J gene lost 0 bases, with 7 bases spanning the gap. There are 13 residues in the CDR3. The CDR3: CASSVTSTDTQYF. For the CDR3, the DNA is TGTGCCAGCAGTGTTACTAGCACAGATACGCAGTATTTT.

The chain joins TRBV5-5 to TRBJ1-1; 10 positions match TRBD1. V was clipped by 5 bases and J by 0 bases; unmatched bases: 7. Germline assignment: CDR1 SGHKS and CDR2 YYEKEE (reference sequence). The CDR3 has 16 residues. This CDR3 is CASRLTGGALNTEAFF. DNA for the CDR3: TGTGCCAGCAGGCTGACAGGGGGCGCCTTGAACACTGAAGCTTTCTTT. The whole variable domain, remainder taken from reference TRBV5-5 and TRBJ1-1, is DAGVTQSPTHLIKTRGQQVTLRCSPISGHKSVSWYQQVLGQGPQFIFQYYEKEERGRGNFPDRFSARQFPNYSSELNVNALLLGDSALYLCASRLTGGALNTEAFFGQGTRLTVV.

The rearrangement joins TRBV7-3 to TRBJ2-1; maybe TRBD2 (7 bases). Germline CDR1 SGHTA, CDR2 FQGTGA. The V gene lost 1 base and the J gene lost 7 bases, with 11 bases spanning the gap. The CDR3 is made up of 14 amino acids. CDR3 nucleotides: TGTGCCAGCAGCTTAAGGGGAGGGGGAAATGAGCAGTTCTTC. Its translation is CASSLRGGGNEQFF.

The rearrangement uses TRBV5-1 and TRBJ2-7; perhaps TRBD2 as D (6 bases). Germline V gene sequence: CDR1 SGHRS, CDR2 YFSETQ. The germline V and J ends were trimmed by 0 bases and 7 bases, with 17 bases remaining between them. This CDR3 contains 15 residues. The CDR3 sequence is CASSLAPGGAGEQYF. The CDR3 DNA reads as TGCGCCAGCAGCTTGGCACCTGGCGGGGCGGGGGAGCAGTACTTC.

The chain has TRBV6-2 or TRBV6-3 and TRBJ1-2; D gene uncertain. This CDR3 spans 13 amino acids. Germline V gene sequence: CDR1 MNHEY, CDR2 SVGEGT. Trimming shortened V by 2 bases and J by 2 bases, and 6 bases separated the two germline ends. The CDR3 nucleotides are TGTGCCAGCAGTTACGCGGCAAACTATGGCTACACCTTC. Translation gives CASSYAANYGYTF.

The sample holds a few counts of this clone. The chain has TRBV15 and TRBJ1-6; D not resolved. In germline, CDR1 is LNHNV, CDR2 YYDKDF (reference sequence). V lost 6 bases and J lost 0, with 9 bases in between. This CDR3 has 15 amino acids. The CDR3: CATREGSSYNSPLHF. CDR3 DNA: TGTGCCACCAGAGAAGGGAGCTCCTATAATTCACCCCTCCACTTT.